This T cell receptor beta chain is drawn from a study of T-cell memory formation after mild COVID-19. The CDR3 contains 17 residues. V lost 2 bases and J lost 1; bases outside the gene matches: 6. Per the germline V gene, CDR1 is LGHDT and CDR2 is YNNKEL (reference sequence). MiXCR, run by TCRdb on the 5' RACE reads, gives a single entry per CDR3 protein. Among 350,000 to 500,000 distinct CDR3 sequences listed, about 22% were seen once. This clonotype was counted only a few times. The specimen was PBMCs or a T cell subset sorted from them (not recorded which). The chain couples TRBV3-1 to TRBJ1-1, with 11 bases that match TRBD1. The receptor was isolated from an adult woman who had mild COVID-19 (a few samples of this study predate the infection). Cell type and time point are not known. The CDR3 sequence is CASSQPGQGAENTEAFF. The CDR3, as DNA: TGTGCCAGCAGCCAACCCGGACAGGGGGCGGAGAACACTGAAGCTTTCTTT.